This T cell receptor (beta chain) originates from a study of T cells after yellow fever vaccination. General study results and limits: Abundant clonotypes from the bulk population could get into FACS-sorted repertoires as contaminants.

Remarks on this clonotype: Its antigen is not known.

The study made its TCR cDNA through 5'RACE template switching. That step introduced a universal primer site along with UMIs. From the 5' RACE reads, TCRdb called clonotypes with MiXCR, one entry per CDR3 protein. The sample includes 350,000 to 450,000 distinct CDR3 sequences, 6.2% of them seen just once. This clonotype was sampled from a man aged 30 to 45 who received the YFV17D yellow fever vaccine. The specimen was PBMCs, collected 5 days after the yellow fever booster vaccination.

The CDR3 nucleotides are TGCAGTGCTAGTTCCCGGGACAGCCGTCCGCAAGGCTACACCTTC. It encodes CSASSRDSRPQGYTF. The J gene is TRBJ1-2, the V gene TRBV20-1, with 7 bases identical to TRBD1. Germline CDR1 reads DFQATT; CDR2 reads SNEGSKA (reference sequence). Trimming at V came to 3 bases and at J to 8 bases, leaving 15 bases not matched to a gene. This CDR3 spans 15 amino acids.